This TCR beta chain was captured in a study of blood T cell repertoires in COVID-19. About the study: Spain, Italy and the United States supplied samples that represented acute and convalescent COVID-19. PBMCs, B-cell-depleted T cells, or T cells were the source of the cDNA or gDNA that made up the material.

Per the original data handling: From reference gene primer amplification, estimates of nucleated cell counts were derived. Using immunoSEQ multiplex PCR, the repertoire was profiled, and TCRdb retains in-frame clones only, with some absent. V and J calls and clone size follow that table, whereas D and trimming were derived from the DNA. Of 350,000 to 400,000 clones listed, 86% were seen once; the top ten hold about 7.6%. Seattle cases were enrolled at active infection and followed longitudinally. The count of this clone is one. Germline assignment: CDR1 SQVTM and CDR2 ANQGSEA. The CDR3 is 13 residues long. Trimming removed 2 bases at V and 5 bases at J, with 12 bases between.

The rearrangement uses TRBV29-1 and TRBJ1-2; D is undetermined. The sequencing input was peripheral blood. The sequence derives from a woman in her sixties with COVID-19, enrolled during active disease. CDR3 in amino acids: CSVELVTVYGYTF. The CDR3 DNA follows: TGCAGCGTTGAATTGGTCACAGTTTATGGCTACACCTTC.